Sequencing of this T cell receptor beta chain was carried out in a study of blood T cell repertoires in COVID-19. Overall study: Samples representing acute and convalescent COVID-19 were sourced from the United States, Italy and Spain.

The CDR3 is made up of 14 amino acids. The junction had 6 bases not matched to a gene; V was cut back by 4 bases and J by 4 bases. Germline V gives CDR1 KGHSH, CDR2 LQKENI. Authors' processing steps: Amplifying reference gene primers gave estimates of nucleated cell counts. The protocol was immunoSEQ multiplex PCR, while the TCRdb copy is restricted to in-frame clones and leaves out a portion. The V and J calls and clone size come from that table; D and trimming were worked out from the DNA. The sample includes roughly 150,000 clones, 80% to 90% of them seen just once. The TCR originated in a woman aged 50 to 60 in a cohort sampled during active or convalescent COVID-19. This rearrangement joins TRBV18 to TRBJ1-2, with TRBD1 matching over 7 bases. The sequenced sample consisted of peripheral blood. CDR3 protein: CASSLNRGFYGYTF. CDR3 nucleotide sequence: TGTGCCAGCTCACTTAACAGGGGATTCTATGGCTACACCTTC.